The entry below describes one T cell receptor (beta chain). The antigen remains unidentified. Germline assignment: CDR1 SEHNR and CDR2 FQNEAQ (reference sequence). The CDR3 has 16 residues. V shed 4 bases and J shed 0 bases, with 12 bases lying between them. There were TCR beta CDR3 regions amplified from RNA transcripts. When the TCR CDR3 underwent first-round RT-PCR, the HTBI primer set was used. TCRdb re-called the multiplex PCR reads through MiXCR, storing one row per CDR3 protein. In the table there are around 800,000 distinct CDR3 sequences, approximately 40% of which are singletons. In patients aged 18 to 65, hyperthyroidism was newly diagnosed, with duration under 2 months. A patient was excluded if there was uncontrolled infection, other autoimmune disease, pregnancy or lactation. These data belong to a study of T cells in Graves' hyperthyroidism and ophthalmopathy. Overall study findings and caveats: Ophthalmopathy got predicted by the model a median approximately 6 months before its onset. A 13 V-J signature model discriminated ophthalmopathy versus stable hyperthyroidism.

The sequencing input was blood. The sequence derives from a young man with Graves' hyperthyroidism. The rearrangement uses TRBV7-9 and TRBJ2-2, with D maybe TRBD1 (5 bases). In DNA form, the CDR3 reads TGTGCCAGCAGCTCGCAGACAGCCGCGAACACCGGGGAGCTGTTTTTT. Protein: CASSSQTAANTGELFF.